One and the same sample provided the 21 T cell receptor beta chains below, sequenced in a study of shared clonotypes between healthy human individuals. Data came from immunoSEQ multiplex PCR; TCRdb stores just in-frame clones and leaves some out. This sample has approximately 980,000 clones, with over 75% found just once. Sequences were obtained from memory CD4+ T cells sorted from blood. The sample's subset: CD45RA-negative fraction. These receptors came from a man aged 18 to 30 in good health.

This clone was observed at least ten times. In the same sample, other DNA sequences code for this CDR3. This chain connects TRBV30 to TRBJ1-5, with D possibly TRBD1 on 5 matching bases. With 0 bases removed from V and 3 bases from J, the gap between germline ends came to 9 bases. This CDR3 has 14 amino acids. Germline-derived CDR1 and CDR2 are GTSNPN and SVGIG (reference sequence). CDR3 protein: CAWSVGGNNQPQHF. CDR3 sequence (DNA): TGTGCCTGGAGTGTCGGGGGGAACAATCAGCCCCAGCATTTT. Full variable domain (remainder filled in from reference TRBV30 and TRBJ1-5): SQTIHQWPATLVQPVGSPLSLECTVEGTSNPNLYWYRQAAGRGLQLLFYSVGIGQISSEVPQNLSASRPQDRQFILSSKKLLLSDSGFYLCAWSVGGNNQPQHFGDGTRLSIL.

The chain has TRBV10-1 and TRBJ2-7; TRBD1 matches 9 bases. Per germline, CDR1 WNHNN and CDR2 SYGVQD (reference sequence). V was clipped by 3 bases and J by 1 base; unmatched bases: 4. This CDR3 has 15 amino acids. DNA for the CDR3: TGCGCCAGCAGTGAAGGGGGGACAGGGTCCTACGAGCAGTACTTC. Encoded protein: CASSEGGTGSYEQYF.

This clone was counted once. Being one base from a much bigger clone, this may be a read error. This sequence joins TRBV7-9 and TRBJ1-2; 8 bases align to TRBD1. CDR1 and CDR2 from the germline V gene are SEHNR and FQNEAQ (reference sequence). The CDR3 has 15 residues. The CDR3 here is CTSSSWTGPNDGYTF. CDR3 coding DNA: TGTACCAGCAGCTCTTGGACAGGGCCAAATGATGGCTACACCTTC.

A note on this clone: Other DNA sequences in this sample translate to the same CDR3. This chain's CDR3 is CASSSDRGPYEQYF. DNA of the CDR3: TGTGCCAGCAGCTCAGACAGGGGCCCCTACGAGCAGTACTTC. The chain recombines TRBV7-2 with TRBJ2-7; 8 bases map to TRBD1. With V trimmed by 4 bases and J by 2 bases, 4 bases remained unmatched. Per germline, CDR1 SGHTA and CDR2 FQGNSA. The CDR3 is 14 residues long.

This chain joins TRBV25-1 and TRBJ1-1; no clear D. The CDR3 spans 11 residues. Trimming cost V 6 bases and J 7 bases, with 9 bases left between them. From germline, CDR1 is MGHDK and CDR2 SYGVNS. The CDR3 is CASRWSGEAFF. DNA of the CDR3: TGTGCCAGCAGATGGAGTGGTGAAGCTTTCTTT.

The chain links TRBV19 to TRBJ2-1; a weak D match, TRBD1 (6 bases). The CDR3 contains 13 residues. Germline V gene data show CDR1 as LNHDA and CDR2 as SQIVND (reference sequence). The ends were cut back, 7 bases at V and 6 bases at J, with 13 bases in the middle. This chain's CDR3 is CASIRPGANEQFF. CDR3 DNA: TGTGCCAGTATCCGTCCAGGGGCCAATGAGCAGTTCTTC. The full variable domain, its missing parts supplied by reference TRBV19 and TRBJ2-1, is DGGITQSPKYLFRKEGQNVTLSCEQNLNHDAMYWYRQDPGQGLRLIYYSQIVNDFQKGDIAEGYSVSREKKESFPLTVTSAQKNPTAFYLCASIRPGANEQFFGPGTRLTVL.

This clone has a count of ten or more. The chain is built from TRBV19 and TRBJ1-1; D is possibly TRBD1 (6 bases). V was trimmed by 5 bases and J by 0 bases, leaving 10 bases between them. The CDR3 covers 14 residues. Germline V CDR1 and CDR2: LNHDA, SQIVND (reference sequence). This CDR3 reads CASSRGQLNTEAFF. The CDR3 region has the DNA TGTGCCAGTAGTCGCGGACAGCTGAACACTGAAGCTTTCTTT.

Written as DNA, the CDR3 is TGTGCCAGCAGCTTGGGGCTAGGGGAGGACCAGTACTTC. This gives the protein CASSLGLGEDQYF. J is TRBJ2-5 and V is TRBV5-6; the D gene is possibly TRBD2 (6 bases). Germline V gives CDR1 SGHDT, CDR2 YYEEEE. V lost 0 bases and J 10 bases, leaving 13 bases between the germline ends. The CDR3 contains 13 residues.

This clone was counted only a few times. This chain links TRBV6-5 with TRBJ2-4, with 7 bases matching TRBD2. Per the germline V gene, CDR1 is MNHEY and CDR2 is SVGAGI. The CDR3 consists of 14 residues. Trimming cost V 6 bases and J 5 bases; bases outside gene matches: 7. CDR3: CASRNRDYQNIQYF. The CDR3 DNA sequence: TGTGCCAGCAGGAACCGGGACTATCAAAACATTCAGTACTTC.

This clone was picked up a small number of times. In the same sample, other DNA sequences code for this CDR3. The V and J genes are TRBV5-1 and TRBJ2-3; D not certain. The V and J ends lost 4 bases and 4 bases respectively, with 7 bases between them. CDR1 and CDR2 from the germline V gene are SGHRS and YFSETQ. The length of the CDR3 is 12 residues. The CDR3 sequence is CASSPVADTQYF. The CDR3 nucleotides are TGCGCCAGCAGCCCCGTAGCAGATACGCAGTATTTT.

V gene TRBV30 combines with J gene TRBJ1-5; TRBD1 is a possible D gene (5 bases). With 3 bases removed from V and 1 base from J, the gap between germline ends came to 13 bases. The CDR3 runs to 15 residues. Germline V gives CDR1 GTSNPN, CDR2 SVGIG (reference sequence). CDR3 in DNA: TGTGCCTGGAGCCGGGGGTCGCAGAGCAATCAGCCCCAGCATTTT. It codes for CAWSRGSQSNQPQHF.

The chain recombines TRBV4-2 with TRBJ2-7; D gene unclear. The CDR3 length is 13 residues. The germline V gene encodes CDR1 LGHNA and CDR2 YNFKEQ. V gave up 1 base and J gave up 3 bases, with 7 bases separating them. As DNA, the CDR3 is TGTGCCAGCAGCCAAGGCCCGGGCTACGAGCAGTACTTC. Residues: CASSQGPGYEQYF.

This chain connects TRBV7-9 to TRBJ2-1, with no clear D. The CDR3 length is 12 residues. V was trimmed by 6 bases and J by 6 bases, leaving 9 bases between them. Germline V gene sequence: CDR1 SEHNR, CDR2 FQNEAQ (reference sequence). CDR3 nucleotides: TGTGCCAGCAGAAAAGAGAGCAATGAGCAGTTCTTC. Amino acids: CASRKESNEQFF.

In its sample, this clone was seen a few times. The chain recombines TRBV6-5 with TRBJ2-2; D perhaps matches TRBD1 (6 bases). The CDR3 extends over 14 amino acids. Germline V CDR1 and CDR2: MNHEY, SVGAGI. Trimming shortened V by 7 bases and J by 2 bases, and 11 bases separated the two germline ends. CDR3 nucleotides: TGTGCCAGCACCAGGGGCATCAACACCGGGGAGCTGTTTTTT. This gives the protein CASTRGINTGELFF.

The chain has TRBV7-2 and TRBJ2-2; D tentatively fits TRBD1 or TRBD2 (5 bases each). The germline V and J ends were trimmed by 5 bases and 2 bases, with 15 bases remaining between them. CDR3 length equals 16 residues. Germline CDR1 reads SGHTA; CDR2 reads FQGNSA. This CDR3 reads CASSPGADTNTGELFF. The CDR3 DNA sequence: TGTGCCAGCAGCCCCGGGGCCGATACAAACACCGGGGAGCTGTTTTTT.

The J gene is TRBJ2-7, the V gene TRBV14; no clear D. CDR1 and CDR2 (germline): SGHDN, FVKESK. V lost 1 base and J lost 5, with 12 bases in between. The CDR3 length is 14 residues. DNA for the CDR3: TGTGCCAGCAGCCAAGCTTCTAGGGTCGACGAGCAGTACTTC. Translation gives CASSQASRVDEQYF. Full variable domain (rest looked up from reference TRBV14 and TRBJ2-7): EAGVTQFPSHSVIEKGQTVTLRCDPISGHDNLYWYRRVMGKEIKFLLHFVKESKQDESGMPNNRFLAERTGGTYSTLKVQPAELEDSGVYFCASSQASRVDEQYFGPGTRLTVT.

This clone was recorded many times. The genes are TRBV5-6 and TRBJ2-5, with TRBD1 matching 10 bases. Trimming removed 4 bases from V and 4 bases from J; junction bases left unmatched: 7. Germline assignment: CDR1 SGHDT and CDR2 YYEEEE. CDR3 length: 15 amino acids. CDR3 protein: CASSPRTGGRETQYF. CDR3 coding DNA: TGTGCCAGCAGCCCACGGACAGGGGGGAGAGAGACCCAGTACTTC.

The rearrangement links TRBV7-2 to TRBJ2-5, with a possible D match to TRBD2 (7 bases). CDR1 SGHTA and CDR2 FQGNSA come from the germline V gene. This CDR3 has 14 amino acids. Deletions cut 7 bases from V and 10 bases from J, with 22 bases between. In DNA, the CDR3 is TGTGCCAGCACCCTCGAGGGGGGGACTCGGATCCAGTACTTC. It translates to CASTLEGGTRIQYF.

This clone occurred a few times. The chain links TRBV6-5 to TRBJ1-3; D is possibly TRBD1 (6 bases). The germline V and J ends were trimmed by 3 bases and 0 bases, with 9 bases remaining between them. CDR1 and CDR2 from the germline V gene are MNHEY and SVGAGI. The CDR3 covers 15 residues. Written as DNA, the CDR3 is TGTGCCAGCAGTTATGGACAGCCCTCTGGAAACACCATATATTTT. Translation gives CASSYGQPSGNTIYF.

The rearrangement joins TRBV10-3 to TRBJ1-4; D is ambiguous. Per the germline V gene, CDR1 is ENHRY and CDR2 is SYGVKD. Trimming removed 8 bases from V and 0 bases from J, with 13 bases in between. The CDR3 is 15 residues long. This CDR3 reads CAIGKAPATNEKLFF. For the CDR3, the DNA is TGTGCCATCGGGAAGGCGCCAGCAACTAATGAAAAACTGTTTTTT.

J is TRBJ1-5 and V is TRBV4-1; 7 positions match TRBD1. V shed 4 bases, J shed 0 bases, and the junction held 12 bases outside the gene matches. This CDR3 is built from 18 residues. The V gene's germline CDR1 is MGHRA and CDR2 YSYEKL. Here the CDR3 DNA reads TGCGCCAGCAGCCTACAGGGGAACACTCTATTTAGCAATCAGCCCCAGCATTTT. It translates to CASSLQGNTLFSNQPQHF.